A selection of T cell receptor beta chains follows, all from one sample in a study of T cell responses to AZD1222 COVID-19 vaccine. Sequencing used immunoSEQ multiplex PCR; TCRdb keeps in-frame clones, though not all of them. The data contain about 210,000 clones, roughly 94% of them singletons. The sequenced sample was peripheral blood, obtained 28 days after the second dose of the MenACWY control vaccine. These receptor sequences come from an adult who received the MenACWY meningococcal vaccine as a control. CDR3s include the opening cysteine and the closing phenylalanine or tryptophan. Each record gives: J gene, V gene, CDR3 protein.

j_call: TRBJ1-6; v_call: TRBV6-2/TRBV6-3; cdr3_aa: CASSQTGTAAPLHF
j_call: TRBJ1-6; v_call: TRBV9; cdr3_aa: CASSVGPDGNSPLHF
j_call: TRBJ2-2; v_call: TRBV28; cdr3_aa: CASSLRSGELFF
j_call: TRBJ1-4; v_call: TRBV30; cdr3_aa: CAWSPGQTTNEKLFF
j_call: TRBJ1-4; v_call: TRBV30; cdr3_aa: CAWSFRPGEKLFF
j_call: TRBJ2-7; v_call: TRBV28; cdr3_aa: CASSSDRGQGNEQYF
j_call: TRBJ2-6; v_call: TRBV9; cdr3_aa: CASTTTGESLLPEGANVLTF
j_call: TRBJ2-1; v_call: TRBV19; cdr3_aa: CASSVTSGGANEQFF
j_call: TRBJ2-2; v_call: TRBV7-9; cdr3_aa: CASSPQTANTGELFF
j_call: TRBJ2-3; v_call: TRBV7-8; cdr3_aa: CASTVGASTDTQYF
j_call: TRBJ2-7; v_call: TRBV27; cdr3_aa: CASSLRGQGYEQYF
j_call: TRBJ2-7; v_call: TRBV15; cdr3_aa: CATSRQTEGYEQYF
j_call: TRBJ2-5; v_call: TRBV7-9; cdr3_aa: CASSLGTGSETQYF
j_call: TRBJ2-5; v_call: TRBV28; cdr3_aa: CASSRYTQSRETQYF
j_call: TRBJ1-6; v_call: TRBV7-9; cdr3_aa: CASSLGQVGSPLHF
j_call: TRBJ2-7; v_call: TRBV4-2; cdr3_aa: CASSHGTSGTDYEQYF
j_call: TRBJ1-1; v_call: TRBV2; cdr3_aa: CASSEALLAGTWNTEAFF
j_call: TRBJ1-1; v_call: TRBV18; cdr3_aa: CASSTLDRNTEAFF
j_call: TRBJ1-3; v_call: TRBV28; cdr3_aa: CASSLGQYSGNTIYF
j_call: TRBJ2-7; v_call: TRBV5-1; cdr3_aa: CASSWGTSGSFEQYF
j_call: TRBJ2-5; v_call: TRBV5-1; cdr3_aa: CASSLGTPANIGETQYF
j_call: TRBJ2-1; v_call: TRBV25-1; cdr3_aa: CASSAGLAPYNEQFF
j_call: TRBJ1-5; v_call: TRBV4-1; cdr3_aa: CASSHGLGNQPQHF
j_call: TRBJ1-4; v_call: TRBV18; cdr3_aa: CASSPDGAINEKLFF
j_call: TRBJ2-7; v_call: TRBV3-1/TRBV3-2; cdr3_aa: CASSQDLDRVEAEQYF
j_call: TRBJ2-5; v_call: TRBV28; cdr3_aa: CASKLGGDLQKTQYF
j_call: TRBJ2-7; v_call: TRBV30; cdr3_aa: CAWRRDLKSYEQYF
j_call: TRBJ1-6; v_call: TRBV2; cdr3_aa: CASMGPRSSYNSPLHF
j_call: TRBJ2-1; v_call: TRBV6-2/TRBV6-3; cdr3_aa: CASSLFRDNEQFF
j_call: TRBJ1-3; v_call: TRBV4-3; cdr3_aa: CASSQDRGGWAGNTIYF
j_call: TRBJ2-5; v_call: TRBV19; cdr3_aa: CASSIDRGRVTQYF
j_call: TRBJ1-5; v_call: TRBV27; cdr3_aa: CASSIGTGLQPQHF
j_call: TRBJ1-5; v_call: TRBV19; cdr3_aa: CASVGQLHQPQHF
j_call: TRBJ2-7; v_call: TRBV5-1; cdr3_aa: CASTPSGGAEQYF
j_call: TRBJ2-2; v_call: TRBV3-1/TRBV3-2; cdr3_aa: CASSRGGVGGTGELFF
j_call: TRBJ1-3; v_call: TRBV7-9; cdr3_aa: CASSLQGTGNTIYF
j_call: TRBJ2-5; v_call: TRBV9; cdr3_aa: CASSPGLGRETQYF
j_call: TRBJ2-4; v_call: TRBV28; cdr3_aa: CASRLAGRAKNIQYF
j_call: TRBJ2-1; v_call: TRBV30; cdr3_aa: CAWSVLNEQFF
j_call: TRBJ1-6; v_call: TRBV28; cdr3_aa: CATTSFLSYNSPLHF
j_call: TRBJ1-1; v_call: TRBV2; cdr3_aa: CASDSRDKNTEAFF
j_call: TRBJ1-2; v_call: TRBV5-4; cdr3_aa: CASSLGGSRDYGYTF
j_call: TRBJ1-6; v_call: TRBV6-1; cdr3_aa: CASSEAGQGKNSPLHF